The clone carrying this T cell receptor (beta chain) occurred many times. Its antigen is undetermined. CDR1 SGHDT and CDR2 YYEEEE come from the germline V gene. This CDR3 region has 15 residues. After removal of 4 bases from V and 8 bases from J, the junction contained 9 bases not matched to a gene. One entry per CDR3 protein, called by TCRdb with MiXCR from the reads. Of about 360,000 distinct CDR3 sequences listed, less than 20% are singletons. This sample was included in a study of T cell repertoires in cytomegalovirus infection. General study results and limits: The cumulative frequency of public TCR beta families identified carriers of CMV plus the relevant HLA. CMV-specific TCR beta clonotypes restricted by HLA-C were the ones dominating the ex vivo response.

This receptor was taken from a human donor in good health (CMV status not recorded). Some clones in this sample may be carry-over from other donors' samples. The gene calls are TRBV5-6 and TRBJ1-4, with TRBD1 identical over 9 bases. Sequenced: PBMCs. CDR3 bases: TGTGCCAGCAGCCCGTGGACAGGGGTAGGAGAAAAACTGTTTTTT. Translation gives CASSPWTGVGEKLFF. The complete variable domain, with remaining parts taken from reference TRBV5-6 and TRBJ1-4, reads DAGVTQSPTHLIKTRGQQVTLRCSPKSGHDTVSWYQQALGQGPQFIFQYYEEEERQRGNFPDRFSGHQFPNYSSELNVNALLLGDSALYLCASSPWTGVGEKLFFGSGTQLSVL.